Listed here are 13 T cell receptor beta chains from one sample, sequenced in a study of shared clonotypes between healthy human individuals. CD45RO negativity and positive selection for CCR7 defined naive CD8 cells, a population that excluded terminally differentiated effector memory CD45RA+ cells. Clones were sequenced by immunoSEQ multiplex PCR, and TCRdb holds only the in-frame ones, with some missing. Of roughly 1,800,000 clones detected, less than 95% appear once; the ten largest clones hold roughly 1.2%. Sequencing was carried out using naive CD8+ T cells sorted from blood. Every receptor here comes from a man younger than 35 in good health.

Only one count was recorded for this clone. This chain links TRBV5-8 with TRBJ2-7, with 7 bases matching TRBD1. The CDR3 totals 15 residues. V was pared by 3 bases and J by 5 bases, with 11 bases of the junction left unmatched. Germline CDR1 SGHTS, CDR2 YDEGEE. The CDR3: CASSSGQGVFDEQYF. As DNA, the CDR3 is TGTGCCAGCAGCTCCGGGCAGGGGGTTTTCGACGAGCAGTACTTC.

V is TRBV4-2 and J is TRBJ2-7, with 10 bases aligning to TRBD1. The CDR3 runs 15 residues. CDR1 LGHNA and CDR2 YNFKEQ come from the germline V gene. Trimming cost V 0 bases and J 4 bases; bases outside gene matches: 3. The CDR3 spells CASSQEGTGVYEQYF. CDR3 nucleotides: TGTGCCAGCAGCCAAGAAGGGACAGGGGTGTACGAGCAGTACTTC.

This clone came up once. Other DNA sequences in this sample translate to the same CDR3. The rearrangement links TRBV7-2 to TRBJ2-7, with 10 bases lining up with TRBD1. Germline V gene data show CDR1 as SGHTA and CDR2 as FQGNSA. The CDR3 runs to 16 residues. The ends lost 1 base at V and 0 bases at J; junction bases unmatched: 3. The CDR3 sequence is CASSLGGQGLSYEQYF. CDR3 sequence (DNA): TGTGCCAGCAGCTTAGGGGGACAGGGGCTCTCCTACGAGCAGTACTTC.

With regard to this clone: Other DNA sequences in this specimen translate into the identical CDR3. The chain employs TRBV4-1 and TRBJ1-5; the match to TRBD1 covers 8 bases. From germline, CDR1 is MGHRA and CDR2 YSYEKL. The CDR3 is 14 residues long. With 4 bases clipped from V and 2 bases from J, the junction kept 1 base outside the gene matches. Written as DNA, the CDR3 is TGCGCCAGCAGCCCGACAGGGGGCAATCAGCCCCAGCATTTT. It specifies CASSPTGGNQPQHF.

The rearrangement links TRBV4-3 to TRBJ2-7; D remains unclear. The CDR3 runs 15 residues. Germline values: CDR1 LGHNA, CDR2 YSLEER. V lost 0 bases and J lost 3, with 12 bases in between. The CDR3, as DNA: TGCGCCAGCAGCCAAGATCATGAAGAGATCTACGAGCAGTACTTC. It translates to CASSQDHEEIYEQYF.

The chain recombines TRBV27 with TRBJ2-7; 8 bases agree with TRBD1. With V trimmed by 6 bases and J by 5 bases, 9 bases remained unmatched. CDR1 is MNHEY and CDR2 is SMNVEV in the germline V gene (reference sequence). This CDR3 contains 14 residues. The CDR3 loop is CASRTQGAPHEQYF. For the CDR3, the DNA is TGTGCCAGCAGGACGCAGGGGGCGCCTCACGAGCAGTACTTC.

CDR3 in amino acids: CASSEAVRQGGNTIYF. The CDR3 DNA reads as TGTGCCAGCAGTGAAGCGGTACGACAGGGCGGAAACACCATATATTTT. This chain connects TRBV6-1 to TRBJ1-3; 7 bases agree with TRBD1. V trimming: 0 bases; J trimming: 4 bases; junction bases outside the gene matches: 6. The germline CDR1 and CDR2 sequences are MNHNS and SASEGT. The CDR3 covers 16 residues.

The chain has TRBV10-2 and TRBJ1-5, with TRBD1 matching over 7 bases. CDR1 WSHSY and CDR2 SAAADI come from the germline V gene. Trimming cost V 5 bases and J 7 bases; bases outside gene matches: 11. CDR3 size: 15 residues. This CDR3 is CASSPGTELRQPQHF. DNA for the CDR3: TGCGCCAGCAGTCCCGGGACAGAACTCCGCCAGCCCCAGCATTTT.

The chain joins TRBV4-3 to TRBJ2-1, with 12 bases lining up with TRBD2. CDR3 length: 15 residues. The V gene's germline CDR1 is LGHNA and CDR2 YSLEER. V shed 1 base and J 5 bases; nucleotides not matched to a gene: 0. The CDR3 DNA sequence: TGCGCCAGCAGCCAAGGGACTAGCGGGGACAATGAGCAGTTCTTC. Its protein is CASSQGTSGDNEQFF.

Note on this clone: At the DNA level, this CDR3 is encoded by other sequences in the same sample as well. The chain uses TRBV5-1 and TRBJ2-7; D gene uncertain. CDR1 and CDR2 from the germline V gene are SGHRS and YFSETQ. Trimming took off 3 bases at V and 5 bases at J, with 9 bases between the two ends. The CDR3 totals 12 residues. Written as DNA, the CDR3 is TGCGCCAGCAGCTGGCAAGGCCACGAGCAGTACTTC. The encoded protein is CASSWQGHEQYF.

A remark on this clone: The sample carries other DNA sequences with the same CDR3. V and J are TRBV6-6 and TRBJ2-7; TRBD1 might be the D (6 bases). The CDR3 runs 13 residues. Germline lookup yields CDR1 MNHNY and CDR2 SVGAGI (reference sequence). Between the trimmed V and J ends, which lost 3 bases and 3 bases, there was a span of 9 bases. The CDR3 region is CASSYSRGYEQYF. CDR3 bases: TGTGCCAGCAGTTATTCCAGGGGCTACGAGCAGTACTTC.

The genes are TRBV4-1 and TRBJ1-5; D is ambiguous. V was cut by 5 bases and J by 0 bases, with 23 bases left in between. The CDR3 is 19 residues long. Per germline, CDR1 MGHRA and CDR2 YSYEKL. Written as DNA, the CDR3 is TGCGCCAGCAGCTATGACGATACGGGGATTCTCTATAGCAATCAGCCCCAGCATTTT. It encodes CASSYDDTGILYSNQPQHF.

The V call is TRBV27, the J call TRBJ1-4; no reliable D call. The CDR3 spans 13 residues. V was clipped by 6 bases and J by 6 bases, with 11 bases between them. Germline V gives CDR1 MNHEY, CDR2 SMNVEV (reference sequence). CDR3 region: CASSVHRYEKLFF. In DNA form, the CDR3 reads TGTGCCAGCAGCGTGCACCGCTATGAAAAACTGTTTTTT.